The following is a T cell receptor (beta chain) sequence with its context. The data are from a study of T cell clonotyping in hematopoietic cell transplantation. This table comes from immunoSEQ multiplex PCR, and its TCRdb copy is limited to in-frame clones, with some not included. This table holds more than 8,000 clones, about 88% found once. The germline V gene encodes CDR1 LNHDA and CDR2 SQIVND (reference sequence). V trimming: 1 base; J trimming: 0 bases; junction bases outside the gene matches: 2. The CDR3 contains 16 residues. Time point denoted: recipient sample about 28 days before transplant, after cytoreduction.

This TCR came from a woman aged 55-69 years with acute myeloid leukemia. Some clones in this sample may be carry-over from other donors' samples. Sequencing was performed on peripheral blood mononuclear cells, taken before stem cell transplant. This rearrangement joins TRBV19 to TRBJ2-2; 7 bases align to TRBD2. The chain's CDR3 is CASSIVSGANTGELFF. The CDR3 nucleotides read TGTGCCAGTAGTATAGTGAGCGGGGCGAACACCGGGGAGCTGTTTTTT.